This entry lists 32 T cell receptor beta chains sequenced from one sample in a study of shared clonotypes between healthy human individuals. Positively selected for CCR7, the CD45RO-negative cells used as naive CD8 cells excluded terminally differentiated effector memory CD45RA+ cells. Using immunoSEQ multiplex PCR, the repertoire was profiled, and TCRdb retains in-frame clones only, with some absent. Of hundreds of thousands of clones in the sample, about 96% were seen once. Material: naive CD8+ T cells sorted from blood. Receptor source: a woman in her 30s in good health.

This chain connects TRBV7-9 to TRBJ2-5, with 7 bases aligning to TRBD2. The J call is uncertain, as TRBJ2-7 better fits the DNA end. CDR3 length: 13 amino acids. Germline V gene lookup returns CDR1 SEHNR and CDR2 FQNEAQ (reference sequence). Here the CDR3 reads CASQASGAYEQYF. In nucleotides, the CDR3 is TGTGCCAGCCAAGCTAGCGGAGCCTACGAGCAGTACTTC.

The chain couples TRBV19 to TRBJ1-3; D not resolved. The germline V and J ends were trimmed by 5 bases and 4 bases, with 12 bases remaining between them. The V gene's germline CDR1 is LNHDA and CDR2 SQIVND (reference sequence). CDR3 length: 14 residues. Written as DNA, the CDR3 is TGTGCCAGTAGTGGCAGCGAGAGGGGAAACACCATATATTTT. Amino acid sequence: CASSGSERGNTIYF.

CDR3 sequence: CASSLDSGPLNAFF. In DNA form, the CDR3 reads TGTGCCAGCAGCTTGGACAGTGGACCTTTGAACGCTTTCTTT. V and J are TRBV11-2 and TRBJ1-1, with a weak D call TRBD1 (6 bases). V shed 3 bases and J shed 11 bases, with 19 bases lying between them. Germline V gene data show CDR1 as SGHAT and CDR2 as FQNNGV. This CDR3 contains 14 residues.

The rearrangement uses TRBV28 and TRBJ2-7; D possibly corresponds to TRBD1 (5 bases). The CDR3 is 14 amino acids. CDR1 and CDR2 from the germline V gene are MDHEN and SYDVKM. The V end lost 6 bases, the J end lost 6 bases, and 18 bases lay between the germline ends. Written as DNA, the CDR3 is TGTGCCAGCAGGGCCAGGGCTTGGGTCTCCGAGCAGTACTTC. Encoded protein: CASRARAWVSEQYF. Drawing the rest from reference TRBV28 and TRBJ2-7, the complete variable domain is DVKVTQSSRYLVKRTGEKVFLECVQDMDHENMFWYRQDPGLGLRLIYFSYDVKMKEKGDIPEGYSVSREKKERFSLILESASTNQTSMYLCASRARAWVSEQYFGPGTRLTVT.

J is TRBJ2-7 and V is TRBV20-1; the D call may be TRBD1 or TRBD2 (5 bases each). The tail of the sequence fits TRBJ2-5 better, so the J call may be wrong. The length of the CDR3 is 11 residues. In germline, CDR1 is DFQATT, CDR2 SNEGSKA (reference sequence). CDR3 coding DNA: TGCAGTGCTAGAGAGAGGGGGACCCAGTACTTC. Translating gives CSARERGTQYF.

The chain has TRBV7-9 and TRBJ1-2; D ambiguous. CDR3 length equals 12 residues. The germline V gene encodes CDR1 SEHNR and CDR2 FQNEAQ (reference sequence). The germline V and J ends were trimmed by 3 bases and 6 bases, with 8 bases remaining between them. CDR3 DNA: TGTGCCAGCAGCTTTTTGGAGGATGGCTACACCTTC. Translation gives CASSFLEDGYTF.

A single count supports this clone. The rearrangement joins TRBV2 to TRBJ2-7; D is perhaps TRBD1 (6 bases). V lost 7 bases and J lost 4, with 17 bases in between. The CDR3 covers 14 residues. Per the germline V gene, CDR1 is SNHLY and CDR2 is FYNNEI. Written as DNA, the CDR3 is TGTGCCAGCATCGAAGGGGACAAGCTATACGAGCAGTACTTC. Protein: CASIEGDKLYEQYF. Full variable domain (missing parts from reference TRBV2 and TRBJ2-7): EPEVTQTPSHQVTQMGQEVILRCVPISNHLYFYWYRQILGQKVEFLVSFYNNEISEKSEIFDDQFSVERPDGSNFTLKIRSTKLEDSAMYFCASIEGDKLYEQYFGPGTRLTVT.

The chain uses TRBV9 and TRBJ2-1; 8 positions match TRBD2. CDR1 and CDR2 (germline): SGDLS, YYNGEE. Trimming took 5 bases from V and 10 from J; bases not matched to a gene: 2. This CDR3 contains 11 residues. The CDR3 nucleotides are TGTGCCAGCAGGGGACTAGGCGAGCAGTTCTTC. It yields the protein CASRGLGEQFF.

The CDR3 loop reads CASSNGQDLSEAFF. The CDR3 DNA reads TGTGCCAGCAGCAACGGACAGGACCTATCTGAAGCTTTCTTT. The V gene is TRBV6-5, the J gene TRBJ1-1; 7 nucleotides align to TRBD1. The V and J ends lost 6 bases and 6 bases, in that order; junction bases with no gene match: 10. The germline CDR1 and CDR2 sequences are MNHEY and SVGAGI. The CDR3 sequence is 14 residues long.

The chain joins TRBV27 to TRBJ2-1; D remains unclear. Trimming left V 6 bases short and J 10 bases short, with 22 bases between. Germline V CDR1 and CDR2: MNHEY, SMNVEV (reference sequence). The CDR3 length is 15 residues. CDR3 amino acids: CASSRVLPLGAEQFF. Written as DNA, the CDR3 is TGTGCCAGCAGCCGGGTCCTCCCTCTAGGCGCGGAGCAGTTCTTC.

This chain uses TRBV16 with TRBJ1-5; D ambiguous. The V end was cut by 1 base, the J end by 0 bases, with 10 bases between. The CDR3 consists of 16 residues. CDR1 is KGHSY and CDR2 is FQNENV in the germline V gene. The CDR3 DNA is TGTGCCAGCAGCCAATTCCGGGCAGCTAGCAATCAGCCCCAGCATTTT. Translated, it gives CASSQFRAASNQPQHF.

The rearrangement links TRBV13 to TRBJ2-7, with a weak D call TRBD2 (6 bases). The V gene lost 5 bases and the J gene lost 2 bases, with 16 bases spanning the gap. The CDR3 is made up of 15 amino acids. Germline values: CDR1 PRHDT, CDR2 FYEKMQ (reference sequence). The DNA of the CDR3 is TGTGCCAGCAGCCGCGGGGTGGGGCTAACCTACGAGCAGTACTTC. Translated, it gives CASSRGVGLTYEQYF.

The J gene is TRBJ2-3, the V gene TRBV9, with a possible D match to TRBD2 (7 bases). CDR3 length: 16 amino acids. The V and J ends lost 3 bases and 1 base respectively, with 15 bases between them. Germline V gives CDR1 SGDLS, CDR2 YYNGEE. The CDR3 DNA reads as TGTGCCAGCAGCGGGGAATGGGGGGGCCGCACAGATACGCAGTATTTT. Its protein product is CASSGEWGGRTDTQYF.

This clone was seen a single time. This chain connects TRBV9 to TRBJ1-1, with D tentatively TRBD1 (5 bases). Germline V CDR1 and CDR2: SGDLS, YYNGEE. The CDR3 extends over 16 amino acids. V lost 0 bases and J lost 1, with 13 bases in between. CDR3 sequence reads: CASSVAVRGENTEAFF. In DNA form, the CDR3 reads TGTGCCAGCAGCGTAGCTGTCCGGGGCGAGAACACTGAAGCTTTCTTT.

Remarks on this clone: The same CDR3 can be traced to other DNA sequences in this sample. The chain has TRBV5-4 and TRBJ1-1; D gene uncertain. V was shortened by 2 bases and J by 4 bases, with 6 bases between the two germline ends. This CDR3 is built from 12 residues. CDR1 and CDR2 from the germline V gene are SGHNT and YYREEE (reference sequence). CDR3 sequence reads: CASSFQSTEAFF. The DNA for the CDR3 is TGTGCCAGCAGCTTCCAATCCACTGAAGCTTTCTTT.

Note on this clone: This CDR3 is also generated by other DNA sequences in the sample. J is TRBJ2-1 and V is TRBV28; D uncertain. V lost 3 bases and J 4 bases, leaving 4 bases between the germline ends. Germline lookup yields CDR1 MDHEN and CDR2 SYDVKM. The CDR3 loop spans 12 amino acids. Here the CDR3 reads CASSFIYNEQFF. As DNA, the CDR3 is TGTGCCAGCAGTTTTATATACAATGAGCAGTTCTTC.

V is TRBV5-1 and J is TRBJ2-7, with 10 bases lining up with TRBD2. With V trimmed by 5 bases and J by 3 bases, 5 bases remained unmatched. Germline V gene sequence: CDR1 SGHRS, CDR2 YFSETQ. CDR3 length: 14 amino acids. CDR3 region: CASSQASGSYEQYF. CDR3 coding DNA: TGCGCCAGCAGTCAAGCTAGCGGGAGCTACGAGCAGTACTTC.

The rearrangement links TRBV18 to TRBJ2-1, with D perhaps TRBD2 (5 bases). This CDR3 contains 14 residues. V was pared by 0 bases and J by 2 bases, with 5 bases between. Germline CDR1 is KGHSH and CDR2 is LQKENI. CDR3 sequence (DNA): TGTGCCAGCTCACCACCGGGAGCCTACAATGAGCAGTTCTTC. It yields the protein CASSPPGAYNEQFF.

About this clone itself: This same CDR3 is encoded by further DNA sequences in the sample. The chain joins TRBV27 to TRBJ2-7; either TRBD1 or TRBD2 may supply D (5 bases each). Trimming removed 6 bases at V and 3 bases at J, with 12 bases between. Germline V CDR1 and CDR2: MNHEY, SMNVEV (reference sequence). CDR3 length equals 13 residues. The CDR3 nucleotides are TGTGCCAGCAGCTCGGGGACGCACTACGAGCAGTACTTC. Encoded protein: CASSSGTHYEQYF.

V usage is TRBV7-3 and J usage is TRBJ2-1; 12 bases map to TRBD2. This CDR3 is 15 amino acids long. Per germline, CDR1 SGHTA and CDR2 FQGTGA. Unmatched junction bases numbered 5, after V lost 1 base and J lost 10 bases. CDR3 bases: TGTGCCAGCAGCTTAAGTGGGACTAGCGGGCGGGAGCAGTTCTTC. Its translation is CASSLSGTSGREQFF.

This chain connects TRBV27 to TRBJ2-7; perhaps D is TRBD1 or TRBD2 (5 bases each). The ends were cut back, 7 bases at V and 4 bases at J, with 11 bases in the middle. Germline loops: CDR1 MNHEY, CDR2 SMNVEV (reference sequence). The CDR3 is 12 residues long. The CDR3 sequence is CASTGPAYEQYF. CDR3 bases: TGTGCCAGCACGGGGCCAGCGTACGAGCAGTACTTC.

The J gene is TRBJ1-1, the V gene TRBV6-5; D perhaps matches TRBD1 (5 bases). The V and J ends lost 0 bases and 3 bases respectively, with 11 bases between them. Germline CDR1 and CDR2: MNHEY and SVGAGI. The length of the CDR3 is 15 residues. CDR3 sequence: CASSYSGSGDTEAFF. The CDR3 region has the DNA TGTGCCAGCAGTTACTCGGGTTCGGGGGACACTGAAGCTTTCTTT.

The J gene is TRBJ1-6, the V gene TRBV11-1, with D maybe TRBD1 (6 bases). The CDR3 sequence is 16 residues long. CDR1 is SGHAT and CDR2 is FQDESV in the germline V gene (reference sequence). The germline V and J ends were trimmed by 1 base and 7 bases, with 14 bases remaining between them. CDR3 sequence: CASSLEGTSQNSPLHF. The DNA for the CDR3 is TGTGCCAGCAGCTTAGAAGGGACAAGCCAAAATTCACCCCTCCACTTT. Full variable domain (missing parts from reference TRBV11-1 and TRBJ1-6): EAEVAQSPRYKITEKSQAVAFWCDPISGHATLYWYRQILGQGPELLVQFQDESVVDDSQLPKDRFSAERLKGVDSTLKIQPAELGDSAMYLCASSLEGTSQNSPLHFGNGTRLTVT.

The chain recombines TRBV5-1 with TRBJ2-6; possibly TRBD2 for D (6 bases). The germline gives CDR1 SGHRS, CDR2 YFSETQ. Deletions cut 2 bases from V and 0 bases from J, with 15 bases between. This CDR3 region has 18 residues. CDR3 loop: CASSFPRLGGSGANVLTF. Here the CDR3 DNA reads TGCGCCAGCAGCTTTCCACGCCTGGGGGGCTCTGGGGCCAACGTCCTGACTTTC.

The chain uses TRBV28 and TRBJ2-5; D not certain. The end of the DNA is better explained by TRBJ2-7, so the J call may be wrong. CDR1 MDHEN and CDR2 SYDVKM come from the germline V gene. The CDR3 sequence is 12 residues long. The CDR3 nucleotides are TGTGCCAGCAGTTTTTTTGCCTACGAGCAGTACTTC. It is translated as CASSFFAYEQYF.

Comments on this clone: The sample carries other DNA sequences with the same CDR3. The rearrangement joins TRBV28 to TRBJ2-5; unclear D gene. Per the germline V gene, CDR1 is MDHEN and CDR2 is SYDVKM. CDR3 length: 11 residues. V was clipped by 4 bases and J by 2 bases, with 2 bases between them. CDR3 DNA sequence: TGTGCCAGCAGTTCTCAAGAGACCCAGTACTTC. This encodes CASSSQETQYF.

The CDR3 DNA sequence: TGCGCCAGCAGCCTAGGGACTGCGTACAAAGCGGTGGGATACGAGCAGTACTTC. It is translated as CASSLGTAYKAVGYEQYF. The rearrangement joins TRBV4-1 to TRBJ2-7; a possible D gene is TRBD2 (6 bases). The CDR3 sequence is 18 residues long. Germline V gives CDR1 MGHRA, CDR2 YSYEKL. Trimming pared 4 bases from V and 4 bases from J, leaving 26 bases between.

The chain has TRBV5-5 and TRBJ1-2, with a weak D call TRBD1 (5 bases). The V end was cut by 0 bases, the J end by 4 bases, with 22 bases between. This CDR3 has 18 amino acids. The V gene's germline CDR1 is SGHKS and CDR2 YYEKEE (reference sequence). For the CDR3, the DNA is TGTGCCAGCAGCTTGGACCCAAGTGACAGTTCATTCCGCTATGGCTACACCTTC. Amino acid sequence: CASSLDPSDSSFRYGYTF.

The gene calls are TRBV5-6 and TRBJ2-1; tentatively, D is TRBD2 (5 bases). Per germline, CDR1 SGHDT and CDR2 YYEEEE. V was clipped by 1 base and J by 3 bases, with 14 bases between them. The CDR3 extends over 16 amino acids. The CDR3 coding sequence is TGTGCCAGCAGCTTGTCACGGGGTTGGGACTACAATGAGCAGTTCTTC. Translated: CASSLSRGWDYNEQFF.

The chain recombines TRBV29-1 with TRBJ2-5; 11 nucleotides align to TRBD2. The last part of the DNA fits TRBJ2-7 better; the J call may be wrong. The CDR3 consists of 15 residues. Germline lookup yields CDR1 SQVTM and CDR2 ANQGSEA. The CDR3 coding sequence is TGCAGCGTTGAAGGAGGGACTAGCGGCCCCTACGAGCAGTACTTC. The encoded protein is CSVEGGTSGPYEQYF.

CDR3 nucleotide sequence: TGTGCCATCAGTGAGGGACAGGGGCCCCGTCAGCCCCAGCATTTT. Its protein is CAISEGQGPRQPQHF. The V gene is TRBV10-3, the J gene TRBJ1-5; 9 bases line up with TRBD1. The CDR3 covers 15 residues. J was trimmed by 6 bases and V by 2 bases; bases with no gene match: 5. From germline, CDR1 is ENHRY and CDR2 SYGVKD.

As concerns this clone: Other DNA sequences of this sample code for an identical CDR3. The chain uses TRBV2 and TRBJ2-1; possibly TRBD2 for D (5 bases). The V gene lost 6 bases and the J gene lost 1 base, with 10 bases spanning the gap. Germline V gene lookup returns CDR1 SNHLY and CDR2 FYNNEI. The CDR3 sequence is 14 residues long. CDR3 DNA sequence: TGTGCCAGCAGGGGGAGTGAGTCCTACAATGAGCAGTTCTTC. This gives the protein CASRGSESYNEQFF.